Listed below are T cell receptor beta chains from one sample, sequenced in a study of blood T cell repertoires in COVID-19. This table comes from immunoSEQ multiplex PCR, and its TCRdb copy is limited to in-frame clones, with some not included. This table holds 80,000 to 95,000 clones, approximately 86% found once. Sample: peripheral blood. The receptor source for this set is a woman aged 45-65 years with active or convalescent COVID-19. The CDR3 runs from the conserved cysteine through the conserved F or W. The D gene is left open where the match is weak. Part of the rows lack a size; the others show once, few, many or a class for expanded clones.

CDR3 DNA | CDR3 protein | D gene | V gene | clone size | J gene | CDR3 length
TGTGCCAGCAGTTCAGGGGGCTCAGGGGCCAACGTCCTGACTTTC | CASSSGGSGANVLTF | TRBD1 | TRBV6-2/TRBV6-3 | . | TRBJ2-6 | 15
TGTGCCAGCAGCCGCGACAGGGAGCGTGGCAATGAGCAGTTCTTC | CASSRDRERGNEQFF | TRBD1 | TRBV7-3 | . | TRBJ2-1 | 15
TGCGCCAGCAGCCTGGACAGGTTGAGCTCCTACAATGAGCAGTTCTTC | CASSLDRLSSYNEQFF | TRBD1 | TRBV5-1 | . | TRBJ2-1 | 16
TGTGCCAGCAGCTTAGTTGGCGGCAGCTCCTACAATGAGCAGTTCTTC | CASSLVGGSSYNEQFF | . | TRBV7-2 | once | TRBJ2-1 | 16
TGTGCCAGTAGGGAAGATTGGGCACCAACCTACGAGCAGTACTTC | CASREDWAPTYEQYF | . | TRBV19 | few | TRBJ2-7 | 15
TGTGCCAGCAGCTCCTCAGCGGGGGCTAGCACAGATACGCAGTATTTT | CASSSSAGASTDTQYF | TRBD2 | TRBV7-9 | . | TRBJ2-3 | 16
TGTGCCAGCAGGTTAGGGTGGGACAGGGTGAACACTGAAGCTTTCTTT | CASRLGWDRVNTEAFF | TRBD1 | TRBV7-8 | . | TRBJ1-1 | 16
TGTGCCAGCAGCACTCTAGGACTTTCCTCTGGGGCCAACGTCCTGACTTTC | CASSTLGLSSGANVLTF | . | TRBV9 | . | TRBJ2-6 | 17
TGTGCCAGCAGCTTCTTACAGGAAGAAGCTTTCTTT | CASSFLQEEAFF | . | TRBV14 | . | TRBJ1-1 | 12
TGTGCCAGCAGCCCTTCGGACAGGGGGTGGGGGAGCAATCAGCCCCAGCATTTT | CASSPSDRGWGSNQPQHF | TRBD1 | TRBV3-1/TRBV3-2 | . | TRBJ1-5 | 18
TGTGCCTGGAGTACGGGGACTACGGCTAAATACTTC | CAWSTGTTAKYF | TRBD2 | TRBV30 | . | TRBJ2-7 | 12
TGTGCCATCAGTGAGTCGGGGTTTACAGGGCCGGATGGCTACACCTTC | CAISESGFTGPDGYTF | . | TRBV10-3 | . | TRBJ1-2 | 16
TGTGCCAGCAGCGTAGTGTGGGGACACGGGGAGCTGTTTTTT | CASSVVWGHGELFF | . | TRBV9 | . | TRBJ2-2 | 14
TGCGCCAGCAGCTTTAAGGGACAAAACACTGAAGCTTTCTTT | CASSFKGQNTEAFF | . | TRBV5-1 | . | TRBJ1-1 | 14
TGTGCCAGCAGTTCAGGGACCGGGGAGCTGTTTTTT | CASSSGTGELFF | . | TRBV7-3 | . | TRBJ2-2 | 12
TGTGCCAGCAGCTTAGTCGGTGACAGGGAAGGGAATGAGCAGTTCTTC | CASSLVGDREGNEQFF | TRBD1 | TRBV7-6 | . | TRBJ2-1 | 16
TGTGCCAGCAGCAGACAGAGGAACACTGAAGCTTTCTTT | CASSRQRNTEAFF | . | TRBV7-9 | . | TRBJ1-1 | 13
TGCGCCAGCAGCCTCAGGGGCGGGACAGGGGGAATCCACGAGCAGTACTTC | CASSLRGGTGGIHEQYF | TRBD1 | TRBV5-1 | . | TRBJ2-7 | 17
TGTGCCAGTGCGGACAGTAACTATGGCTACACCTTC | CASADSNYGYTF | . | TRBV6-5 | . | TRBJ1-2 | 12
TGTGCCAGCAGCCAACAAGTTCAGGGAAACACCATATATTTT | CASSQQVQGNTIYF | . | TRBV3-1/TRBV3-2 | . | TRBJ1-3 | 14
TGTGCCAGCAGCCCCCCCGAGGGACCCCAGCATTTT | CASSPPEGPQHF | . | TRBV5-4 | . | TRBJ1-5 | 12
TGTGCCAGCAGTACCGACAGGGGCAATCAGCCCCAGCATTTT | CASSTDRGNQPQHF | TRBD1 | TRBV11-2 | . | TRBJ1-5 | 14
TGTGCCAGCAGCGTAGACGGTCGGGTGGGCTACACCTTC | CASSVDGRVGYTF | . | TRBV9 | . | TRBJ1-2 | 13
TGTGCCAGCAGTTACTCGATCCAGGGCCTCTATGGCTACACCTTC | CASSYSIQGLYGYTF | . | TRBV6-2/TRBV6-3 | . | TRBJ1-2 | 15
TGTGCCACCAGCAGCACCGGGCGGGCGGGGGGATACACCGGGGAGCTGTTTTTT | CATSSTGRAGGYTGELFF | TRBD2 | TRBV15 | . | TRBJ2-2 | 18
TGTGCCAGTAGTATTCGAGGTGAGGGAGAAGCTTTCTTT | CASSIRGEGEAFF | . | TRBV19 | . | TRBJ1-1 | 13
TGTGCCAGTGCCAGGGTGGCCAACGAGCAGTACTTC | CASARVANEQYF | . | TRBV19 | . | TRBJ2-7 | 12
TGCGCCAGCACACAGGGAGATCAGCCCCAGCATTTT | CASTQGDQPQHF | . | TRBV10-2 | few | TRBJ1-5 | 12
TGTGCCAGCAGCGCAGGAGACAGGGTGGGATCACCCCTCCACTTT | CASSAGDRVGSPLHF | TRBD1 | TRBV9 | . | TRBJ1-6 | 15